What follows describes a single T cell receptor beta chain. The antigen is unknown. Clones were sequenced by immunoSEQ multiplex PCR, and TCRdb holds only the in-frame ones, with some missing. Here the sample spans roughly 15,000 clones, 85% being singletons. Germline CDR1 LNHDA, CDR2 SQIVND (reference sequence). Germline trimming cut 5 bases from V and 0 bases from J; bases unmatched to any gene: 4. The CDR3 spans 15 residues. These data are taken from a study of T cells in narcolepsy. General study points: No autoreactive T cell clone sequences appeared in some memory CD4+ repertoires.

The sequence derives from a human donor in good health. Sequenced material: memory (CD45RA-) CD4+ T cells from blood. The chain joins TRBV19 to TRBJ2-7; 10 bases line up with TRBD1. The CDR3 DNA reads TGTGCCAGTAGTCCGGGACAGGGGATCTCCTACGAGCAGTACTTC. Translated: CASSPGQGISYEQYF. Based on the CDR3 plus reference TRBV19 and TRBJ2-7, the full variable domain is DGGITQSPKYLFRKEGQNVTLSCEQNLNHDAMYWYRQDPGQGLRLIYYSQIVNDFQKGDIAEGYSVSREKKESFPLTVTSAQKNPTAFYLCASSPGQGISYEQYFGPGTRLTVT.